These 32 T cell receptor beta chains share one sample of origin, sequenced in a study of T cells expressing NK-cell markers. TCRdb re-analyzed the 5' RACE reads; it lists each CDR3 protein once, without DNA. The sample table sets out about 550,000 distinct CDR3 sequences. Input material: blood T cells: a sorted CD56 or NKG2C T cell subset, CD4+ or CD8+ T cells, or bulk PBMC T cells (not recorded which). The receptor source for this set is a young man in good health.

The J gene is TRBJ2-1, the V gene TRBV5-1; checking the TCRdb D call of TRBD2 is not possible without DNA. The CDR3 consists of 16 residues. CDR1 is SGHRS and CDR2 is YFSETQ in the germline V gene. The CDR3 protein is CASREDLAGGFLEQFF.

The rearrangement links TRBV29-1 to TRBJ2-3; TCRdb names TRBD2, which stays unverified in the absence of DNA. Germline V lookup: CDR1 SQVTM, CDR2 ANQGSEA. This CDR3 spans 16 amino acids. This CDR3 reads CSVEDRASGSIDTQYF.

V usage is TRBV3-1 and J usage is TRBJ2-1; without DNA, the TCRdb call of TRBD2 cannot be checked. The CDR3 spans 15 residues. Germline CDR1 reads LGHDT; CDR2 reads YNNKEL (reference sequence). The CDR3 sequence is CASSPISGDGDEQFF.

The chain is built from TRBV6-1 and TRBJ1-5. Germline loops: CDR1 MNHNS, CDR2 SASEGT. This CDR3 contains 16 residues. CDR3 loop: CASSGFPGLGNQPQHF.

This chain uses TRBV7-9 with TRBJ2-4. Per germline, CDR1 SEHNR and CDR2 FQNEAQ (reference sequence). The CDR3 sequence is 13 residues long. The CDR3 loop is CASSLDGLGIQYF.

J is TRBJ2-2 and V is TRBV19; absent DNA, TCRdb's TRBD2 call cannot be checked. CDR1 is LNHDA and CDR2 is SQIVND in the germline V gene (reference sequence). The CDR3 totals 16 residues. This CDR3 reads CASSIVTGRGTGELFF.

The genes are TRBV12-3 or TRBV12-4 and TRBJ1-1; TCRdb calls TRBD1, which cannot be checked without DNA. The CDR3 is 14 amino acids. CDR3 amino acids: CASSKQGMNTEAFF.

J is TRBJ1-4 and V is TRBV5-1; TCRdb proposes TRBD1, but this gene call is untestable without DNA. The CDR3 runs to 13 residues. Germline V gene lookup returns CDR1 SGHRS and CDR2 YFSETQ. The CDR3 spells CASSTTGIEKLFF.

The chain uses TRBV5-1 and TRBJ2-4. Germline CDR1 and CDR2: SGHRS and YFSETQ. The CDR3 extends over 15 amino acids. CDR3 region: CASSNSLEAKNIQYF.

V usage is TRBV28 and J usage is TRBJ2-5. Germline CDR1 and CDR2: MDHEN and SYDVKM. CDR3 length equals 15 residues. The CDR3 sequence: CASRPRRGNQETQYF.

The rearrangement uses TRBV6-1 and TRBJ1-4. Germline-derived CDR1 and CDR2 are MNHNS and SASEGT. The CDR3 runs 16 residues. CDR3 in amino acids: CASSEALRVTNEKLFF.

The CDR3 sequence: CASSYDRKQYF. This chain links TRBV4-1 with TRBJ2-7. CDR3 length equals 11 residues. Germline V gene data show CDR1 as MGHRA and CDR2 as YSYEKL.

The genes are TRBV12-3 or TRBV12-4 and TRBJ1-6. The CDR3 sequence is 13 residues long. The CDR3 protein is CASRTIQSSTLHF.

The V and J genes are TRBV6-2 or TRBV6-3 and TRBJ2-1; TCRdb returns TRBD2, unconfirmable since there is no DNA. Germline CDR1 reads MNHEY; CDR2 reads SVGEGT. There are 11 residues in the CDR3. CDR3 region: CASSGLYEQFF.

The chain has TRBV12-3 or TRBV12-4 and TRBJ2-3; TCRdb indicates TRBD1, and absent DNA this call remains unverified. This CDR3 spans 14 amino acids. The CDR3 sequence: CAMGAGGFTDTQYF.

CDR3 protein: CSARTGTLSTGNTIYF. The chain combines TRBV29-1 with TRBJ1-3; TCRdb calls TRBD1, which cannot be checked without DNA. The CDR3 length is 16 residues. The V gene's germline CDR1 is SQVTM and CDR2 ANQGSEA.

The V and J genes are TRBV12-3 or TRBV12-4 and TRBJ2-7; as DNA is missing, the TRBD2 call by TCRdb cannot be tested. The CDR3 is 17 residues long. This CDR3 is CASSPRPAALSSYEQYF.

The chain has TRBV12-3 or TRBV12-4 and TRBJ1-5; the TCRdb D gene call, TRBD1, has no DNA to confirm it. The CDR3 length is 14 residues. The CDR3 loop reads CASSHDRGRQPQHF.

J is TRBJ2-3 and V is TRBV5-1; the TCRdb call, TRBD1, lacks DNA for checking. Looked up from germline, CDR1 is SGHRS and CDR2 is YFSETQ. The CDR3 consists of 16 residues. CDR3 sequence reads: CASSVNRDSEEDTQYF.

V is TRBV28 and J is TRBJ2-5. The CDR3 consists of 15 residues. Per the germline V gene, CDR1 is MDHEN and CDR2 is SYDVKM. The CDR3 spells CASSSSKLQQETQYF. The full variable domain, in which reference TRBV28 and TRBJ2-5 provide the parts outside the CDR3, is DVKVTQSSRYLVKRTGEKVFLECVQDMDHENMFWYRQDPGLGLRLIYFSYDVKMKEKGDIPEGYSVSREKKERFSLILESASTNQTSMYLCASSSSKLQQETQYFGPGTRLLVL.

The chain is built from TRBV27 and TRBJ1-5. This CDR3 is built from 14 residues. CDR1 MNHEY and CDR2 SMNVEV come from the germline V gene (reference sequence). CDR3 in amino acids: CASSPLDGNQPQHF.

The chain recombines TRBV20-1 with TRBJ1-5; TCRdb gives TRBD1 as the D gene, but with no DNA this cannot be confirmed. CDR3 size: 14 residues. Germline V gives CDR1 DFQATT, CDR2 SNEGSKA (reference sequence). Here the CDR3 reads CSAETGGRGQPQHF.

The chain is built from TRBV10-3 and TRBJ2-5. In germline, CDR1 is ENHRY, CDR2 SYGVKD. This CDR3 is built from 13 residues. CDR3 protein: CAISESVGETQYF.

The chain uses TRBV7-2 and TRBJ1-2; with no DNA, the TCRdb D assignment of TRBD1 cannot be verified. This CDR3 is built from 14 residues. Germline V gives CDR1 SGHTA, CDR2 FQGNSA. This chain's CDR3 is CASSLDRGNYGYTF.

CDR3 amino acids: CASSADRGHEQYF. This chain joins TRBV7-2 and TRBJ2-7; TCRdb proposes TRBD1, but this gene call is untestable without DNA. Germline V gene lookup returns CDR1 SGHTA and CDR2 FQGNSA. The length of the CDR3 is 13 residues.

The chain joins TRBV7-2 to TRBJ2-2; absent DNA, TCRdb's TRBD1 call cannot be checked. Germline values: CDR1 SGHTA, CDR2 FQGNSA. CDR3 length: 12 amino acids. This CDR3 is CASSPPWRELFF. The full variable domain, completed using reference TRBV7-2 and TRBJ2-2, is GAGVSQSPSNKVTEKGKDVELRCDPISGHTALYWYRQSLGQGLEFLIYFQGNSAPDKSGLPSDRFSAERTGGSVSTLTIQRTQQEDSAVYLCASSPPWRELFFGEGSRLTVL.

V usage is TRBV27 and J usage is TRBJ2-5; TCRdb reports TRBD1, a call that lacks DNA to check it against. This CDR3 spans 15 amino acids. In germline, CDR1 is MNHEY, CDR2 SMNVEV (reference sequence). The CDR3 sequence is CASRTILPGQETQYF.

The rearrangement uses TRBV3-1 and TRBJ2-3. Germline V gene sequence: CDR1 LGHDT, CDR2 YNNKEL (reference sequence). The CDR3 runs 14 residues. Here the CDR3 reads CASSYGLGTDTQYF.

The V gene is TRBV5-5, the J gene TRBJ1-2; with no DNA, the TCRdb D assignment of TRBD1 cannot be verified. CDR3 length equals 14 residues. CDR1 is SGHKS and CDR2 is YYEKEE in the germline V gene (reference sequence). The CDR3: CASSRHGTAYGYTF.

The CDR3 sequence is CASSPLFRETQYF. The chain links TRBV12-3 or TRBV12-4 to TRBJ2-5; TCRdb's D call, TRBD1, is unchecked because there is no DNA. The CDR3 spans 13 residues.

This chain connects TRBV6-5 to TRBJ2-3; with no DNA, the TCRdb D assignment of TRBD1 cannot be verified. CDR3 length: 15 amino acids. Germline loops: CDR1 MNHEY, CDR2 SVGAGI. CDR3 sequence: CASSYSGIITDTQYF.

This CDR3 reads CASSLSLAEAFF. This sequence joins TRBV11-2 and TRBJ1-1; TCRdb reports TRBD1, a call that lacks DNA to check it against. The CDR3 totals 12 residues. CDR1 and CDR2 (germline): SGHAT, FQNNGV.